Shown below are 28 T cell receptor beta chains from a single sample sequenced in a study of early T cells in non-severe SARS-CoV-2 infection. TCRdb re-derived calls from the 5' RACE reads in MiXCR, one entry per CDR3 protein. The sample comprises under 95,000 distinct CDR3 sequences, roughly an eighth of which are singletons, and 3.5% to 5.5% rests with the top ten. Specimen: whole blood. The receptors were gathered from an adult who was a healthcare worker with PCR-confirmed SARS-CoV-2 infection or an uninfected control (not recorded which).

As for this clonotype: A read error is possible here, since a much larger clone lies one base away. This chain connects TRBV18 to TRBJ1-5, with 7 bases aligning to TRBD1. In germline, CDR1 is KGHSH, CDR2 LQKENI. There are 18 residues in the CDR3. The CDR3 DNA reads TGTGCCAGCCCACCATTCTTTCAAGGGGGCTATAGCAATCAGCCCCAGCATTTT. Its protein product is CASPPFFQGGYSNQPQHF.

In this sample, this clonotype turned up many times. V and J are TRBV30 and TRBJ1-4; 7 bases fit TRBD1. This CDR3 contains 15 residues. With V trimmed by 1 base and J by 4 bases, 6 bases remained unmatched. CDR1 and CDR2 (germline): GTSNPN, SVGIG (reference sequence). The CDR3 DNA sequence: TGTGCCTGGAGTGCCAGGGGGGGGAGTAATGAAAAACTGTTTTTT. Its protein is CAWSARGGSNEKLFF.

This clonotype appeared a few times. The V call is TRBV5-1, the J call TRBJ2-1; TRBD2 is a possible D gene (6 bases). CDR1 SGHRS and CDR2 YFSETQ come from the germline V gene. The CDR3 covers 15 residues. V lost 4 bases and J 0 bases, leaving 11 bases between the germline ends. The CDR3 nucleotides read TGCGCCAGCAGCCGGGACTTTAGCTCCTACAATGAGCAGTTCTTC. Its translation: CASSRDFSSYNEQFF.

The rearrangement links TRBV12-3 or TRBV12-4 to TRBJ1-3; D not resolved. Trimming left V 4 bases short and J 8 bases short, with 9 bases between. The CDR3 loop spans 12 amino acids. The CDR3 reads CASSSYGDTIYF. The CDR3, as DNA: TGTGCCAGCAGTTCCTATGGGGACACCATATATTTT.

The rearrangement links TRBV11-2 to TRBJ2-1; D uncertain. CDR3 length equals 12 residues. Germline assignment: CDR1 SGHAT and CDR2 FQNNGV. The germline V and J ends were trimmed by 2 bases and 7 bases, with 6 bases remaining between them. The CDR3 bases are TGTGCCAGCAGCTTAAAAGGAAATGAGCAGTTCTTC. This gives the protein CASSLKGNEQFF.

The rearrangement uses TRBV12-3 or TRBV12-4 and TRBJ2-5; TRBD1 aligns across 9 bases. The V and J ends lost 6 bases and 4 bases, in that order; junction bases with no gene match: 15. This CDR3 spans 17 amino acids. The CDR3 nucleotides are TGTGCCAGCAGCCCCCGCCCGCCGGGACAGGGCGGAGAGACCCAGTACTTC. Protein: CASSPRPPGQGGETQYF.

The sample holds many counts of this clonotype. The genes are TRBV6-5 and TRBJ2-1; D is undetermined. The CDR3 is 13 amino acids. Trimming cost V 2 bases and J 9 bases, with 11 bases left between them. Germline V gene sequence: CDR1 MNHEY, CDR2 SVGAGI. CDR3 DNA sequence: TGTGCCAGCAGTTACACCCCCGACGGTGAGCAGTTCTTC. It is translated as CASSYTPDGEQFF.

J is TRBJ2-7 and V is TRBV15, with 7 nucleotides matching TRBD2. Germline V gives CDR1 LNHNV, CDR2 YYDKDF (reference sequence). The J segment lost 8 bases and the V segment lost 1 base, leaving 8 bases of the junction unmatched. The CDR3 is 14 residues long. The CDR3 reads CATSRGDGRYKQYF. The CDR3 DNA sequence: TGTGCCACCAGCAGAGGGGACGGGAGGTACAAGCAGTACTTC.

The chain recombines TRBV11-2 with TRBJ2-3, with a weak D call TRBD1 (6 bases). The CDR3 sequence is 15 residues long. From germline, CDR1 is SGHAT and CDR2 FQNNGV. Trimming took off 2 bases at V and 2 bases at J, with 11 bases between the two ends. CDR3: CASSLMTGDTDTQYF. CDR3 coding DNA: TGTGCCAGCAGCTTAATGACAGGAGACACAGATACGCAGTATTTT.

The CDR3 loop is CASAPGGRLEQYF. CDR3 in DNA: TGCGCCAGCGCTCCAGGGGGGCGCTTAGAGCAGTACTTC. This chain links TRBV23-1 with TRBJ2-7; D might be TRBD1 (7 bases). TRBV23-1 falls under the ORF class, with uncertain function. V was clipped by 8 bases and J by 7 bases, with 18 bases between them. The CDR3 is made up of 13 amino acids.

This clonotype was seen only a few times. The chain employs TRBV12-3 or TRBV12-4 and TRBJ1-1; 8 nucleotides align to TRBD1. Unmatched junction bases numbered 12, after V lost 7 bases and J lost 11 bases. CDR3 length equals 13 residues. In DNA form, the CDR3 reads TGTGCCAGCAACGCCGGACAGGGCCTCGGGGCTTTCTTT. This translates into CASNAGQGLGAFF.

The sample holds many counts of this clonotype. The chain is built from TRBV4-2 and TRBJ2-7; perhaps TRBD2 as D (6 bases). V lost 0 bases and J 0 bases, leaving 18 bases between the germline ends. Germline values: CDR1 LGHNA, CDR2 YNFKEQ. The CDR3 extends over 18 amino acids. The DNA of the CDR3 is TGTGCCAGCAGCCAAGATCTGGGTCCGGAGGGGATCTCCTACGAGCAGTACTTC. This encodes CASSQDLGPEGISYEQYF.

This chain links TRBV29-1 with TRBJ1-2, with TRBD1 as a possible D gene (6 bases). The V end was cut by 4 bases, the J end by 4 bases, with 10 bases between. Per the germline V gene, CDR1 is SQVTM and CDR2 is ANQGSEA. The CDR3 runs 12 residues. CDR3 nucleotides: TGCAGCGTTGGAGGGGGGGCCTATGGCTACACCTTC. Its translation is CSVGGGAYGYTF.

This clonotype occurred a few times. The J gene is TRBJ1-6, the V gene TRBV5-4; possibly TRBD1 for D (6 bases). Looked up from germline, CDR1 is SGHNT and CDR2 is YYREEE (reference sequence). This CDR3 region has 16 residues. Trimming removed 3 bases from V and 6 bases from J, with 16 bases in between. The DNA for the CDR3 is TGTGCCAGCAGCTCCCACGAAAGGGGGATTAATTCACCCCTCCACTTT. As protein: CASSSHERGINSPLHF.

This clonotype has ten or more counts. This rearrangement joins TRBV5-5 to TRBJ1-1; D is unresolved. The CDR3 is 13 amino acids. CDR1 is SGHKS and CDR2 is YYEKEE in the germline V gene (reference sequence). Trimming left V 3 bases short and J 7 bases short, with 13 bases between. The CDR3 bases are TGTGCCAGCAGCTCGGGTCCGGGGAGTGAAGCTTTCTTT. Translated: CASSSGPGSEAFF.

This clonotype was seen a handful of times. CDR3 loop: CSVDRSGTSGFFEQYF. The CDR3 DNA reads TGCAGCGTTGATAGGTCAGGGACTAGCGGGTTTTTTGAGCAGTACTTC. J is TRBJ2-7 and V is TRBV29-1; 12 nucleotides line up with TRBD2. Germline CDR1 and CDR2: SQVTM and ANQGSEA. This CDR3 contains 16 residues. With 3 bases clipped from V and 7 bases from J, the junction kept 13 bases outside the gene matches.

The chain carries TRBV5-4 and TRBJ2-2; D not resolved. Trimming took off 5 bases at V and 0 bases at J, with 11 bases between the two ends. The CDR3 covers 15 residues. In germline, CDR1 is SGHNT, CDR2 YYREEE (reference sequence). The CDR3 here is CASRRIGSNTGELFF. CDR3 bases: TGTGCCAGCAGAAGGATCGGGTCGAACACCGGGGAGCTGTTTTTT.

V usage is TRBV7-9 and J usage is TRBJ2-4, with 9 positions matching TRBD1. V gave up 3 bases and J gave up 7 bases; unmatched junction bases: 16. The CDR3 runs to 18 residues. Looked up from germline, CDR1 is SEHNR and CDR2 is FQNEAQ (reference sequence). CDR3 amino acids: CASSLYGTGSLSRNIQYF. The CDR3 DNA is TGTGCCAGCAGCTTGTATGGGACAGGGAGCCTTTCGAGGAACATTCAGTACTTC.

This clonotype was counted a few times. The CDR3 spells CASSLRDYEQYF. The CDR3 coding sequence is TGTGCCAGCAGCTTAAGAGACTACGAGCAGTACTTC. The V gene is TRBV7-9, the J gene TRBJ2-7; D is uncertain. The ends were cut back, 2 bases at V and 3 bases at J, with 5 bases in the middle. From germline, CDR1 is SEHNR and CDR2 FQNEAQ (reference sequence). The CDR3 length is 12 residues. Looking up the rest from reference TRBV7-9 and TRBJ2-7 gives the full variable domain: DTGVSQNPRHKITKRGQNVTFRCDPISEHNRLYWYRQTLGQGPEFLTYFQNEAQLEKSRLLSDRFSAERPKGSFSTLEIQRTEQGDSAMYLCASSLRDYEQYFGPGTRLTVT.

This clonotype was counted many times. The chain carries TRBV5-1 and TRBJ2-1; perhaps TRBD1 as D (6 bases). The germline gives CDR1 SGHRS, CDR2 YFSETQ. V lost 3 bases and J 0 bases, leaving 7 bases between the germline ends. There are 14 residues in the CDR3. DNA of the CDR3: TGCGCCAGCAGCTGGGACACCTCCTACAATGAGCAGTTCTTC. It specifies CASSWDTSYNEQFF.

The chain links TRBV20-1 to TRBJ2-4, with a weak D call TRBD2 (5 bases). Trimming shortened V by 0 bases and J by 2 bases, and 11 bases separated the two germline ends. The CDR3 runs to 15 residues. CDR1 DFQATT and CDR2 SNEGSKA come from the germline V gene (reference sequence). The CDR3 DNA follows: TGCAGTGCTAGAGATCCCGGGGTCACCAAAAACATTCAGTACTTC. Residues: CSARDPGVTKNIQYF.

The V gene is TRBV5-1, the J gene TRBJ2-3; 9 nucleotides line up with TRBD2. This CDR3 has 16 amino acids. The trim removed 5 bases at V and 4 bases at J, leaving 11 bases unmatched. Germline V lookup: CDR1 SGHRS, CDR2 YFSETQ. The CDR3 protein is CASSPYSGSSSDTQYF. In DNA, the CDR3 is TGCGCCAGCAGTCCCTATAGCGGGAGTTCTTCAGATACGCAGTATTTT.

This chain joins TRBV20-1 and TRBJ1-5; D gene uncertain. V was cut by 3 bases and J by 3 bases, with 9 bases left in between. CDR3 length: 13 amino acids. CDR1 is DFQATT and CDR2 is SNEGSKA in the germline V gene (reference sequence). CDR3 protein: CSASGGNNQPQHF. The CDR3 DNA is TGCAGTGCTAGTGGAGGGAACAATCAGCCCCAGCATTTT.

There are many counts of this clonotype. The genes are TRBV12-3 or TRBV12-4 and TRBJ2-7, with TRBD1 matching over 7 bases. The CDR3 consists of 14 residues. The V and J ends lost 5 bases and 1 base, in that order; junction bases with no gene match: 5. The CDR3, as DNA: TGTGCCAGCAGTCCGATGACAGGGTCCTACGAGCAGTACTTC. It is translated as CASSPMTGSYEQYF.

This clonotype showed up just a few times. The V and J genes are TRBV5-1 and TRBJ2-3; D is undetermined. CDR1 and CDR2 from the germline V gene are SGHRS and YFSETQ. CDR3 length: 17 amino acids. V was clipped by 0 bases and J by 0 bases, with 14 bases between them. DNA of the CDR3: TGCGCCAGCAGCTTGGGGCCCCCAGGTTCGAGCACAGATACGCAGTATTTT. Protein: CASSLGPPGSSTDTQYF.

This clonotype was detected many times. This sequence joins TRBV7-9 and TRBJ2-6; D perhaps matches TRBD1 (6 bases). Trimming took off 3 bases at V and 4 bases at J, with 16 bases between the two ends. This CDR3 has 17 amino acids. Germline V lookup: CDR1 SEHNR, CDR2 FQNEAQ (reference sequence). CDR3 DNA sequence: TGTGCCAGCAGCTTCGGGACAAGCGCCGGGGGGGCCAACGTCCTGACTTTC. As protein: CASSFGTSAGGANVLTF.

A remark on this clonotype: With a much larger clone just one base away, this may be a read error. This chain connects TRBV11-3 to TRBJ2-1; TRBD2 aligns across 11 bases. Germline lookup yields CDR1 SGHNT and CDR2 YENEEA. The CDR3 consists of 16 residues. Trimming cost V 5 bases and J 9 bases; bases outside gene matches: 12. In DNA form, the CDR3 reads TGTGCCAGCAGCCGGATAGCGGGAGGGCCGAGGAGTGAGCAGTTCTTC. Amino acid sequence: CASSRIAGGPRSEQFF.

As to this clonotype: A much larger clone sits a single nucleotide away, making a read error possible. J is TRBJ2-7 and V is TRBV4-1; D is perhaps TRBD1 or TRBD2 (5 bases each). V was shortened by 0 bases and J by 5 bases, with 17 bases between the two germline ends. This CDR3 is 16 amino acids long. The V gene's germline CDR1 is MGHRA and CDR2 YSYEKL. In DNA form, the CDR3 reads TGCGCCAGCAGCCAAGATTTTGACGGGGCCGGGGACGAGCAGTACTTC. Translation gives CASSQDFDGAGDEQYF.